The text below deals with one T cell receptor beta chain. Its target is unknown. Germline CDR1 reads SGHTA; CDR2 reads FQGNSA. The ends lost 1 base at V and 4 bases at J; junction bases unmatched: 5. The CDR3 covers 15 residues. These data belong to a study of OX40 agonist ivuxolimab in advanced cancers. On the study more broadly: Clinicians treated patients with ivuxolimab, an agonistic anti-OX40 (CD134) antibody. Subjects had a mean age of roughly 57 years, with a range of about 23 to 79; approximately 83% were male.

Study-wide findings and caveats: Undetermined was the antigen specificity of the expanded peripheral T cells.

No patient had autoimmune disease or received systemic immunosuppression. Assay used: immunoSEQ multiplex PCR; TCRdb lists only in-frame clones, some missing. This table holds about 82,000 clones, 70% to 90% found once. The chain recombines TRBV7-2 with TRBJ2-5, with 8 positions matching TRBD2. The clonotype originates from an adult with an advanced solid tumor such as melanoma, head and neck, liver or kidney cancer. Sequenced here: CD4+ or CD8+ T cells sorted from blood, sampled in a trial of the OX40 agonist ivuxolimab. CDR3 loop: CASSLDGTSVETQYF. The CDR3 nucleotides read TGTGCCAGCAGCTTAGACGGGACTAGTGTAGAGACCCAGTACTTC.